Below, one T cell receptor (beta chain) is given with its context. Its antigen is unidentified. This record belongs to a study of shared clonotypes between healthy human individuals. Study-wide background: The cohort had a couple of women and a few men, ages 18 to 49. Each donor's CD4 naive and CD4 memory cells filled three plates apiece, CD8 naive two, and CD8 memory one.

Data came from immunoSEQ multiplex PCR; TCRdb stores just in-frame clones and leaves some out. This sample has 1,500,000 or so clones; about 96% occur once, and the top ten carry approximately 1.1%. Notes on the study in general: Despite large depth, sorted-subset datasets appeared incompletely sequenced. For naive CD4 cells, approximately 4.8% of clonotypes were shared across a handful of donors.

CDR3 length: 13 amino acids. Germline CDR1 SGHKS, CDR2 YYEKEE (reference sequence). After removal of 8 bases from V and 6 bases from J, the junction contained 9 bases not matched to a gene. V is TRBV5-5 and J is TRBJ2-3; 7 bases fit TRBD1. This TCR derives from a man aged 30-40 years in good health. The specimen was naive CD4+ T cells sorted from blood. The subset here: CD45RA+ positively selected. The CDR3 loop is CASSRGLSDTQYF. CDR3 nucleotides: TGTGCCAGTTCTAGGGGGCTGTCTGATACGCAGTATTTT.